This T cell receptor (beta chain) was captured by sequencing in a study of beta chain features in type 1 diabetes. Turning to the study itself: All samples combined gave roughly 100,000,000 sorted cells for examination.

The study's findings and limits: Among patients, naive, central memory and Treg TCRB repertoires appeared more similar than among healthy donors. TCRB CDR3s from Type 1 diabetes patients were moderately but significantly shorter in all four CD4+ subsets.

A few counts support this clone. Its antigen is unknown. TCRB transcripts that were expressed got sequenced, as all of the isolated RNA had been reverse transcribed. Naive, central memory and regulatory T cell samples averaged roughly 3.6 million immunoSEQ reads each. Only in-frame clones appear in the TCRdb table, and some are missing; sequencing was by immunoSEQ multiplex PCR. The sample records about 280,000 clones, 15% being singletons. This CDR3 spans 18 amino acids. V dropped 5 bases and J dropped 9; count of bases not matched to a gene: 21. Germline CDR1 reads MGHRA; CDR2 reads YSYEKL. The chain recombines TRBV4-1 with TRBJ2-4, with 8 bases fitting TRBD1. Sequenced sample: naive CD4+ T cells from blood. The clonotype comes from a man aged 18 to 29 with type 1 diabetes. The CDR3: CASSRVKQEGQVLGIQYF. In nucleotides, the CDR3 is TGCGCCAGCAGCAGAGTCAAGCAAGAGGGACAGGTGCTAGGCATTCAGTACTTC.